Below are 4 T cell receptor beta chains sequenced from a single sample in a study of blood T cell repertoires in COVID-19. TCRdb's table, derived via immunoSEQ multiplex PCR, lists solely in-frame clones and lacks some. The sample includes 300,000 to 400,000 clones, 80% to 90% of them seen just once. The sample was peripheral blood. The receptors originated from a young man with COVID-19, enrolled during active disease.

This chain joins TRBV18 and TRBJ1-1, with D perhaps TRBD1 (6 bases). This CDR3 is built from 13 residues. The V end was cut by 5 bases, the J end by 6 bases, with 13 bases between. CDR1 is KGHSH and CDR2 is LQKENI in the germline V gene. The CDR3 protein is CASSDIQGAEAFF. The CDR3 DNA sequence: TGTGCCAGCTCAGACATACAGGGAGCTGAAGCTTTCTTT.

The chain joins TRBV15 to TRBJ2-5, with D possibly TRBD1 on 5 matching bases. This CDR3 region has 15 residues. Deletions cut 0 bases from V and 1 base from J, with 9 bases between. Germline V gives CDR1 LNHNV, CDR2 YYDKDF (reference sequence). The CDR3 region is CATSRDRGIQETQYF. DNA for the CDR3: TGTGCCACCAGCAGAGATAGGGGTATCCAAGAGACCCAGTACTTC.

V is TRBV24-1 and J is TRBJ2-1; 8 positions match TRBD1. CDR1 and CDR2 from the germline V gene are KGHDR and SFDVKD. The CDR3 is 16 amino acids. Trimming at V came to 3 bases and at J to 7 bases, leaving 10 bases not matched to a gene. CDR3 amino acids: CATSDDSGTGYNEQFF. The CDR3 DNA sequence: TGTGCCACCAGTGATGATTCCGGGACAGGTTATAATGAGCAGTTCTTC.

The J gene is TRBJ1-2, the V gene TRBV7-2; D unclear. CDR1 SGHTA and CDR2 FQGNSA come from the germline V gene. The CDR3 covers 15 residues. Trimming removed 6 bases at V and 5 bases at J, with 19 bases between. CDR3 coding DNA: TGTGCCAGCAGTTACGCGAGGCCCCCTCCTTATGGCTACACCTTC. It codes for CASSYARPPPYGYTF.